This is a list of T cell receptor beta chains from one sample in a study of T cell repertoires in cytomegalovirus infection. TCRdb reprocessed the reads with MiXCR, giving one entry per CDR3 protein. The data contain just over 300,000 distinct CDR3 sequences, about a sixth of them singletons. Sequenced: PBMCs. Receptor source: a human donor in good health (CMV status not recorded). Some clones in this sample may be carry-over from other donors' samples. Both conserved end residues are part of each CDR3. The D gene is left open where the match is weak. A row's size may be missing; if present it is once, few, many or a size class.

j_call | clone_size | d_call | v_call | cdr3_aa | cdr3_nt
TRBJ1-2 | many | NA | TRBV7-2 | CASSPSLQVSNYGYTF | TGTGCCAGCAGCCCAAGCTTGCAGGTTTCTAACTATGGCTACACCTTC
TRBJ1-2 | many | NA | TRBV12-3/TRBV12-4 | CASSPRAGGYTF | TGTGCCAGCAGCCCTCGTGCGGGGGGCTACACCTTC
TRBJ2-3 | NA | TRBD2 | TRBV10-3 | CAISGLAGATDTQYF | TGTGCCATCAGCGGACTAGCGGGGGCCACAGATACGCAGTATTTT
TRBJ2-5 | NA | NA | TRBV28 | CASSFKATSAETQYF | TGTGCCAGCAGTTTTAAGGCGACCTCGGCAGAGACCCAGTACTTC
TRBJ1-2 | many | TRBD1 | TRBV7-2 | CASSQSRQGNLYGYTF | TGTGCCAGCAGCCAATCCCGACAGGGAAATTTGTATGGCTACACCTTC
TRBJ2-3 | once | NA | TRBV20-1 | CSASVGTDTQYF | TGCAGTGCTAGTGTGGGCACAGATACGCAGTATTTT
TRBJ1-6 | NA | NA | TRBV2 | CASSDGSYNSPLHF | TGTGCCAGCAGTGACGGCAGCTATAATTCACCCCTCCACTTT
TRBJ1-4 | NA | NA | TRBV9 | CASSVGWINEKLFF | TGTGCCAGCAGCGTAGGGTGGATTAATGAAAAACTGTTTTTT
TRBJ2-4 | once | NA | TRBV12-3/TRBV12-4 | CASSLNPAIQYF | TGTGCCAGCAGCCTAAACCCGGCCATTCAGTACTTC
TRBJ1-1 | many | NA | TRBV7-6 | CASSLGKGGNTEAFF | TGTGCCAGCAGCTTAGGAAAGGGGGGGAACACTGAAGCTTTCTTT
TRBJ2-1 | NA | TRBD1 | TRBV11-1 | CASSYKKGQGARGEQFF | TGTGCCAGCAGCTACAAAAAGGGACAGGGGGCCAGGGGTGAGCAGTTCTTC
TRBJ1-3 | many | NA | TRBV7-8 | CASSLGPAGNTIYF | TGTGCCAGCAGCCTAGGACCGGCTGGAAACACCATATATTTT
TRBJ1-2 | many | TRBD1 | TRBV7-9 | CASSSPTGGNFDGYTF | TGTGCCAGCAGCTCGCCGACAGGGGGGAACTTCGATGGCTACACCTTC
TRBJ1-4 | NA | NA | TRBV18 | CASSRGRDEKLFF | TGTGCCAGCTCACGTGGGCGTGATGAAAAACTGTTTTTT
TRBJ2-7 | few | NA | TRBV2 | CASSEGATYEQYF | TGTGCCAGCAGTGAGGGAGCCACCTACGAGCAGTACTTC
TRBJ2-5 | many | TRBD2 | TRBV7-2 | CASSLVSSGGQETQYF | TGTGCCAGCAGCTTAGTTTCTAGCGGGGGGCAAGAGACCCAGTACTTC
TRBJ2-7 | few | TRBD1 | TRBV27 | CASSTGSDREQYF | TGTGCCAGTTCGACAGGGAGCGATAGGGAGCAGTACTTC
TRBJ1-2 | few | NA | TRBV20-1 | CSGYRINGYTF | TGCAGTGGCTACCGCATAAATGGCTACACCTTC
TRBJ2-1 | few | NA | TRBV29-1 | CSCTFTEFRFF | TGCAGCTGCACCTTCACAGAGTTTCGGTTCTTC
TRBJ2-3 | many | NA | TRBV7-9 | CASSLRQGWGTDTQYF | TGTGCCAGCAGCTTACGGCAGGGGTGGGGAACAGATACGCAGTATTTT
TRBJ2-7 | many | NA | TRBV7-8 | CASSLFDVYEQYF | TGTGCCAGCAGCTTGTTCGATGTTTACGAGCAGTACTTC
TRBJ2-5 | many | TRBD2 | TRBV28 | CASSVGGVTKTQYF | TGTGCCAGCAGTGTCGGGGGGGTTACGAAGACCCAGTACTTC
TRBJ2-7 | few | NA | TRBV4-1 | CASSQVGTPYEQYF | TGCGCCAGCAGCCAAGTAGGGACACCCTACGAGCAGTACTTC
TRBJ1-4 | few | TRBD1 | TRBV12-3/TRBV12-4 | CASTSTGKLFF | TGTGCCAGCACCTCGACAGGGAAACTGTTTTTT
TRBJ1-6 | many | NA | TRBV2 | CASSEAHPLNYNSPLHF | TGTGCCAGCAGTGAAGCGCACCCCCTGAACTATAATTCACCCCTCCACTTT
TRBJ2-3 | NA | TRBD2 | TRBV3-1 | CASSPYPRASGGAVGDTQYF | TGTGCCAGCAGCCCCTACCCTCGGGCTAGCGGGGGGGCCGTTGGAGATACGCAGTATTTT
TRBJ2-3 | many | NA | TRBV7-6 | CASSLDSWRTHTDTQYF | TGTGCCAGCAGCTTAGATAGTTGGCGGACCCACACAGATACGCAGTATTTT
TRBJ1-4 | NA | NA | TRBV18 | CASSANSLPDEKLFF | TGTGCCAGCTCAGCAAACAGTCTCCCCGATGAAAAACTGTTTTTT
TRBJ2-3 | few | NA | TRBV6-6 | CASSYSSVFSDTQYF | TGTGCCAGCAGTTACTCGAGTGTCTTTTCAGATACGCAGTATTTT
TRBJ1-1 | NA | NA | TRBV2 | CASSGERGTEAFF | TGTGCCAGCAGTGGAGAACGGGGCACTGAAGCTTTCTTT
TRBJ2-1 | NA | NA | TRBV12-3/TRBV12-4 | CASSSGADNEQFF | TGTGCCAGCAGTTCGGGGGCCGACAATGAGCAGTTCTTC
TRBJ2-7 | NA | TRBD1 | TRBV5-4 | CATGIKGTAYEQYF | TGTGCCACAGGAATTAAAGGGACAGCCTACGAGCAGTACTTC
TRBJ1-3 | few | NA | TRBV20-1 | CSALDSRGNTIYF | TGCAGTGCATTGGACAGCCGTGGAAACACCATATATTTT
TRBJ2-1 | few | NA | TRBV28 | CASGGGGTYNEQFF | TGTGCCAGCGGAGGAGGGGGGACGTACAATGAGCAGTTCTTC
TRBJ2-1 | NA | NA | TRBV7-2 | CASSLAGGPGDEQFF | TGTGCCAGCAGCTTAGCGGGGGGGCCTGGGGATGAGCAGTTCTTC
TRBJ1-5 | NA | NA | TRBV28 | CASSEMQGKQPQHF | TGTGCCAGCAGCGAGATGCAGGGGAAACAGCCCCAGCATTTT
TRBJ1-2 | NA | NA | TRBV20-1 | CSALEDSGYGYTF | TGCAGTGCCCTCGAAGATTCCGGCTATGGCTACACCTTC
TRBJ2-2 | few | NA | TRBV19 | CASSIGAANTGELFF | TGTGCCAGTAGTATAGGGGCAGCGAACACCGGGGAGCTGTTTTTT
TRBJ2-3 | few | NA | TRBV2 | CASSEATSADTQYF | TGTGCCAGCAGTGAAGCAACCTCGGCAGATACGCAGTATTTT
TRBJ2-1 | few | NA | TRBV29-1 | CSVRPRQGGNEQFF | TGCAGCGTTAGACCCCGCCAGGGTGGCAATGAGCAGTTCTTC
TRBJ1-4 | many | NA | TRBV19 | CASSGPTNEKLFF | TGTGCCAGTAGTGGACCAACTAATGAAAAACTGTTTTTT
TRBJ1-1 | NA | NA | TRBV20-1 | CSARDSGSNTEAFF | TGCAGTGCTAGAGATTCGGGATCAAACACTGAAGCTTTCTTT
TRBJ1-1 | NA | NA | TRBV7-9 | CASSSQGPGTEAFF | TGTGCCAGCAGCTCCCAGGGGCCGGGCACTGAAGCTTTCTTT
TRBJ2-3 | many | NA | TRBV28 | CASSFRGPWKDNWGFPRTDTQYF | TGTGCCAGCAGTTTTAGGGGCCCCTGGAAAGATAACTGGGGGTTCCCCCGCACAGATACGCAGTATTTT
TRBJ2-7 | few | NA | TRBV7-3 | CASSSLGGAEREQYF | TGTGCCAGCAGCTCCCTGGGGGGGGCGGAACGCGAGCAGTACTTC
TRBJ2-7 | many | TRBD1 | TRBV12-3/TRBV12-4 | CASSLGQGGTYEQYF | TGTGCCAGCAGTCTCGGACAGGGAGGCACCTACGAGCAGTACTTC
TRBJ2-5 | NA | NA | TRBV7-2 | CASSTRQVETQYF | TGTGCCAGCAGCACCCGACAGGTGGAGACCCAGTACTTC
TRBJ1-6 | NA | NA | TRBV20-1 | CSASRGAGNSPLHF | TGCAGTGCTAGTCGAGGGGCTGGGAATTCACCCCTCCACTTT
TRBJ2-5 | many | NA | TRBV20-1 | CSASTSQETQYF | TGCAGTGCTAGTACCTCTCAAGAGACCCAGTACTTC